This is a list of T cell receptor beta chains from one sample in a study of T cells in Graves' hyperthyroidism and ophthalmopathy. One entry per CDR3 protein results from TCRdb running MiXCR on the multiplex PCR reads. Found here are roughly 570,000 distinct CDR3 sequences, around 14% of them singletons; the top ten hold around 7.5%. Material for sequencing was blood. These receptors were obtained from a woman in her 30s with Graves' hyperthyroidism. The CDR3 runs from the conserved cysteine through the conserved F or W. Each record gives: D gene, clone size, J gene, V gene, CDR3 protein, CDR3 DNA. A D gene is named only where the DNA matches it firmly. Rows give clone size only sometimes, using once, few, many, or a class for an expanded clone.

TRBD1 | few | TRBJ2-7 | TRBV5-4 | CASSLGGDRHHEQYF | TGTGCCAGCAGCTTGGGCGGGGACAGGCACCACGAGCAGTACTTC
. | many | TRBJ1-5 | TRBV30 | CAWSGRSNQPQHF | TGTGCCTGGAGTGGGAGATCCAATCAGCCCCAGCATTTT
. | few | TRBJ1-3 | TRBV12-3/TRBV12-4 | CASSLALRLIPGNTIYF | TGTGCCAGCAGTTTAGCGCTTCGACTGATACCTGGAAACACCATATATTTT
. | few | TRBJ1-4 | TRBV5-1 | CASSSNTGANEKLFF | TGCGCCAGCAGCTCGAACACCGGCGCCAATGAAAAACTGTTTTTT
. | few | TRBJ1-4 | TRBV2 | CASRERLTGVREKLFF | TGTGCCAGCAGGGAACGATTGACAGGTGTGAGGGAAAAACTGTTTTTT
. | many | TRBJ2-7 | TRBV7-9 | CASSHEKYEQYF | TGTGCCAGCAGCCACGAAAAATACGAGCAGTACTTC
. | few | TRBJ1-6 | TRBV9 | CASSVAESLGPLHF | TGTGCCAGCAGCGTAGCGGAGTCTTTAGGACCCCTCCACTTT
TRBD1 | many | TRBJ2-2 | TRBV7-2 | CASSLGGGSGELFF | TGTGCCAGCAGCTTAGGAGGGGGCTCCGGGGAGCTGTTTTTT
. | few | TRBJ2-7 | TRBV18 | CASSWKTLPIYEQYF | TGTGCCAGCTCATGGAAGACCCTACCTATTTACGAGCAGTACTTC
. | . | TRBJ2-1 | TRBV19 | CASSITADTYNEQFF | TGTGCCAGTAGTATAACAGCCGACACCTACAATGAGCAGTTCTTC
TRBD2 | many | TRBJ2-7 | TRBV20-1 | CSAQIAGRSYEQYF | TGCAGTGCTCAAATAGCGGGACGATCCTACGAGCAGTACTTC
. | few | TRBJ2-1 | TRBV27 | CASSPGPEDEQFF | TGTGCCAGCAGTCCAGGGCCCGAGGATGAGCAGTTCTTC
. | many | TRBJ2-3 | TRBV7-3 | CASSSPTGSGTQYF | TGTGCCAGCAGCTCGCCGACAGGAAGTGGTACGCAGTATTTT
TRBD2 | many | TRBJ2-7 | TRBV10-3 | CAIRGGGMEEYEQYF | TGTGCCATCAGGGGGGGGGGGATGGAAGAGTACGAGCAGTACTTC
. | . | TRBJ2-1 | TRBV28 | CATQSAGAKPYNEQFF | TGTGCCACCCAATCGGCCGGGGCAAAACCCTACAATGAGCAGTTCTTC
TRBD1 | many | TRBJ1-4 | TRBV28 | CASSSPFRDRVEKLFF | TGTGCCAGCAGTTCCCCCTTCCGGGACAGGGTCGAAAAACTGTTTTTT
TRBD2 | many | TRBJ2-3 | TRBV30 | CAWSELAGGYTDTQYF | TGTGCCTGGAGTGAACTAGCGGGAGGGTACACAGATACGCAGTATTTT
TRBD1 | many | TRBJ1-5 | TRBV7-9 | CASSLTDRATSNQPQHF | TGTGCCAGCAGCCTAACGGACAGGGCGACGAGCAATCAGCCCCAGCATTTT
. | few | TRBJ2-5 | TRBV27 | CASSPQELETQYF | TGTGCCAGCAGTCCTCAGGAGTTGGAGACCCAGTACTTC
. | many | TRBJ2-1 | TRBV6-1 | CASRDLSGSPYNEQFF | TGTGCCAGCAGAGACCTAAGCGGAAGCCCCTACAATGAGCAGTTCTTC
. | . | TRBJ2-7 | TRBV7-6 | CASSRSGELERQYF | TGTGCCAGCAGCCGATCTGGGGAGTTAGAAAGGCAGTACTTC
. | many | TRBJ2-1 | TRBV3-1 | CASSNGGPAYNEQFF | TGTGCCAGCAGCAACGGAGGGCCTGCGTACAATGAGCAGTTCTTC
TRBD1 | many | TRBJ2-7 | TRBV27 | CASSLSGDRGYEQYF | TGTGCCAGCAGTTTATCCGGCGACAGGGGCTACGAGCAGTACTTC
TRBD1 | few | TRBJ2-2 | TRBV19 | CASKRQGAVNTGELFF | TGTGCCAGTAAAAGGCAGGGGGCGGTGAACACCGGGGAGCTGTTTTTT
. | . | TRBJ2-1 | TRBV19 | CASRAPEAEYNEQFF | TGTGCCAGTAGAGCCCCAGAGGCAGAATACAATGAGCAGTTCTTC
. | many | TRBJ2-7 | TRBV27 | CASSKIRGTYEQYF | TGTGCCAGCAGTAAAATAAGGGGAACCTACGAGCAGTACTTC
. | . | TRBJ1-5 | TRBV4-2 | CASSPQPNQPQHF | TGTGCCAGCAGTCCACAACCCAATCAGCCCCAGCATTTT
TRBD1 | few | TRBJ1-1 | TRBV18 | CASSPQRGDRPDTEAFF | TGTGCCAGCTCACCTCAACGGGGGGACAGACCCGACACTGAAGCTTTCTTT
. | few | TRBJ2-3 | TRBV13 | CASGDGGRGRTDTQYF | TGTGCCAGCGGGGACGGCGGGCGAGGGCGGACAGATACGCAGTATTTT
TRBD2 | many | TRBJ2-3 | TRBV5-6 | CASRTSGRAGTDTQYF | TGTGCCAGCAGGACTAGCGGGAGGGCGGGCACAGATACGCAGTATTTT
. | . | TRBJ2-7 | TRBV12-5 | CASGLAPGTVLSYEQYF | TGTGCTAGTGGTTTGGCACCGGGGACTGTCCTTTCCTACGAGCAGTACTTC
TRBD2 | . | TRBJ2-7 | TRBV12-3/TRBV12-4 | CASRSGTSGNEQYF | TGTGCCAGCAGGTCCGGGACTAGCGGCAACGAGCAGTACTTC
TRBD2 | few | TRBJ2-5 | TRBV6-1 | CASSLGPSGRTQETQYF | TGTGCCAGCAGCCTGGGACCTAGCGGGAGGACCCAAGAGACCCAGTACTTC
TRBD1 | many | TRBJ2-7 | TRBV18 | CASSPPGQGSSYEQYF | TGTGCCAGCTCACCCCCGGGACAGGGTTCCTCCTACGAGCAGTACTTC
TRBD1 | many | TRBJ1-1 | TRBV12-3/TRBV12-4 | CASSDTGGGLTEAFF | TGTGCCAGCAGTGATACAGGGGGGGGGTTAACTGAAGCTTTCTTT
TRBD2 | many | TRBJ2-2 | TRBV7-3 | CASSLRGTSGTPGESGELFF | TGTGCCAGCAGCTTAAGGGGGACTAGCGGGACCCCCGGGGAGAGCGGGGAGCTGTTTTTT
. | once | TRBJ1-1 | TRBV27 | CASSTPRGNTEAFF | TGTGCCAGCAGTACCCCCCGGGGCAACACTGAAGCTTTCTTT
TRBD1 | . | TRBJ2-7 | TRBV9 | CASSTGQVANEQYF | TGTGCCAGCAGCACGGGACAGGTAGCGAACGAGCAGTACTTC
TRBD2 | many | TRBJ2-1 | TRBV18 | CASSPRGSGNEQFF | TGTGCCAGCTCACCACGCGGGAGTGGCAATGAGCAGTTCTTC
. | many | TRBJ2-7 | TRBV10-3 | CAISEIRGYEQYF | TGTGCCATCAGTGAGATCAGGGGCTACGAGCAGTACTTC
. | few | TRBJ2-7 | TRBV27 | CASSLIGTYEQYF | TGTGCCAGCAGTTTAATAGGAACCTACGAGCAGTACTTC
. | many | TRBJ2-1 | TRBV12-3/TRBV12-4 | CASSFSKLGVSEQFF | TGTGCCAGCAGTTTCAGTAAACTGGGGGTGAGTGAGCAGTTCTTC
TRBD1 | . | TRBJ2-7 | TRBV6-1 | CASSTPGQGVYEQYF | TGTGCCAGCAGTACACCGGGACAGGGTGTCTACGAGCAGTACTTC
TRBD1 | many | TRBJ2-1 | TRBV5-1 | CASSLGQGLYNEQFF | TGCGCCAGCAGCCTCGGACAGGGGCTCTACAATGAGCAGTTCTTC
. | many | TRBJ1-1 | TRBV2 | CASSLSPVQIPEAFF | TGTGCCAGCAGTTTATCCCCAGTACAGATCCCTGAAGCTTTCTTT
. | many | TRBJ2-6 | TRBV7-2 | CASSSDGTGANVLTF | TGTGCCAGCAGCTCCGACGGGACTGGGGCCAACGTCCTGACTTTC
. | few | TRBJ1-1 | TRBV15 | CATSRDRVAEAFF | TGTGCCACCAGCAGAGACAGGGTTGCTGAAGCTTTCTTT
. | once | TRBJ2-7 | TRBV9 | CASSAGGGQGYEQYF | TGTGCCAGCAGCGCGGGAGGGGGACAGGGCTACGAGCAGTACTTC
TRBD1 | many | TRBJ1-1 | TRBV12-3/TRBV12-4 | CATGQGVGTEAFF | TGTGCCACCGGCCAGGGGGTGGGAACTGAAGCTTTCTTT
. | few | TRBJ1-2 | TRBV27 | CASSPQPPGGVEGYTF | TGTGCCAGCAGTCCTCAACCCCCGGGCGGTGTAGAGGGCTACACCTTC
. | many | TRBJ1-4 | TRBV3-1 | CASSPGTLNEKLFF | TGTGCCAGCAGCCCGGGGACCCTTAATGAAAAACTGTTTTTT
TRBD2 | . | TRBJ2-7 | TRBV19 | CASRPGAGESEQYF | TGTGCCAGCCGACCGGGTGCGGGAGAGAGCGAGCAGTACTTC
. | many | TRBJ2-5 | TRBV30 | CAWNLGVSYQETQYF | TGTGCCTGGAACCTCGGAGTATCTTACCAAGAGACCCAGTACTTC
. | many | TRBJ2-3 | TRBV20-1 | CSPLRTDTQYF | TGCAGCCCACTTCGCACAGATACGCAGTATTTT
. | . | TRBJ1-6 | TRBV9 | CASSAGRPYASPLHF | TGTGCCAGCAGCGCCGGGAGGCCGTACGCTTCACCCCTCCACTTT
. | . | TRBJ2-5 | TRBV28 | CASSFYLSQYF | TGTGCCAGCAGTTTTTATCTGTCCCAGTACTTC
. | . | TRBJ2-7 | TRBV20-1 | CSARDLIPSGPYEQYF | TGCAGTGCTAGAGATCTTATTCCCAGCGGACCCTACGAGCAGTACTTC